This paragraph covers one TCR beta chain sequence. There is no known antigen for this receptor. Base qualities are not provided; no much larger clone lies one nucleotide away. The sample belongs to a study of blood T cell repertoires in COVID-19 (dated by TCRdb to the early 2020s). Broadly, across the study: Samples covering the acute and convalescent phases of COVID-19 were provided by collaborators in the United States, Italy and Spain. The repertoires were released in a freely available public database intended as a resource for research on the immune response to SARS-CoV-2. The sample metadata nearly always contained a de-identified subject ID, COVID-19 status, age in years and sex. The dataset comprised deeply sampled blood TCRbeta repertoires from subjects exposed to, actively infected with, or recovered from COVID-19. The prospective study material was composed of cDNA or gDNA derived from T cells, B-cell-depleted T cells, or PBMCs. Samples were obtained from the ongoing ImmuneRACE study (first 160 participants) and from some 1,200 subjects provided by 6 global collaborators. HLA class I and class II types, where available, came from metadata supplied by the sample provider rather than from assay-based typing.

Including the terminal cysteine and phenylalanine, the CDR3 comprises 15 residues. The read is trimmed to its CDR3 DNA, 45 bases read in frame from base 1. The germline V gene encodes CDR1 SNHLY and CDR2 FYNNEI. Here V drops 2 bases and J drops 4 bases, and the junction holds 3 bases not matched to any gene. Another Seattle source contributed samples from volunteer blood donors who had recovered from COVID-19. Whole blood was collected in K2EDTA tubes by collaborating institutions according to the institutions' own protocols. For TCRbeta analysis, collaborators shipped samples as frozen whole blood, isolated PBMCs, or DNA extracted from either of those sample types. What the study reported, not specific to this receptor: The amount of clinical and demographic metadata varied by source and participant and was provided uncurated.

TCRbeta CDR3 regions were amplified from genomic DNA using the immunoSEQ Assay, a bias-controlled multiplex PCR. From the authors' description of their analysis: Within the assay, amplification of reference gene primers was used to estimate how many nucleated cells each sample contained. To quantify the absolute abundance of each unique TCRbeta CDR3 rearrangement, sequence reads were collapsed and filtered. Productive Simpson clonality was computed per sample as the square root of Simpson's diversity index over productive rearrangements. What TCRdb holds here is the immuneACCESS table cut down to in-frame rearrangements. Part of the clones is not present; checked against another copy, under half of the missing clones reflect an unresolved V gene, and the others are unexplained. V and J calls and clone size are copied from that table; D and trimming were computed from the DNA. The sample yields some 270,000 clones; around nine tenths were counted once. The ten largest clones capture around 1.5% of the sample.

The rearrangement joined TRBV2 to TRBJ2-1, with 9 bases aligning to TRBD2. Sequenced: peripheral blood. The clonotype comes from a woman aged 55-69 years who had recovered from COVID-19. The CDR3: CASSEQSGGYNEQFF. The DNA reads as follows: TGTGCCAGCAGTGAACAAAGCGGGGGGTACAATGAGCAGTTCTTC.